This is a list of T cell receptor beta chains from one sample in a study of blood T cell repertoires in COVID-19. TCRdb's copy holds only in-frame clones and misses some; the assay was immunoSEQ multiplex PCR. The repertoire consists of about 530,000 clones, with about 89% occurring once and the leading ten covering 7.8%. Sequenced material: peripheral blood. The source is a woman aged 45-65 years with COVID-19, enrolled during active disease. Each CDR3 is given with its conserved first and last residue. D genes are given only for firm matches. Not all rows give a size; the values are once, few, many and, for expanded clones, a class.

TRBJ1-5 | - | TRBV28 | - | TGTGCCAGCAGGCAAGGGACAAATCAGCCCCAGCATTTT | CASRQGTNQPQHF
TRBJ2-5 | - | TRBV28 | - | TGTGCCAGCAGTTTGGAGGCGCTGGAGACCCAGTACTTC | CASSLEALETQYF
TRBJ2-7 | - | TRBV7-2 | TRBD2 | TGTGCCAGCGGATGGACGGCGGGGGGGCCGTATGAGCAGTACTTC | CASGWTAGGPYEQYF
TRBJ2-1 | - | TRBV5-1 | TRBD1 | TGCGCCAGCAGCTGGACAGGGGAAGGCAATGAGCAGTTCTTC | CASSWTGEGNEQFF
TRBJ2-1 | - | TRBV20-1 | - | TGCAGTGCTAGGGAGGGCCATGAGCAGTTCTTC | CSAREGHEQFF
TRBJ1-2 | few | TRBV18 | - | TGTGCCAGCTCACCACCCGAAGGGGGCTATGGCTACACCTTC | CASSPPEGGYGYTF
TRBJ2-1 | - | TRBV15 | TRBD2 | TGTGCCACCAGCAGAGATGGCTTAGCGGGGATCCCCGACAATGAGCAGTTCTTC | CATSRDGLAGIPDNEQFF
TRBJ1-1 | - | TRBV5-1 | - | TGCGCCAGCAGCCTCATGGGGCGGAACACTGAAGCTTTCTTT | CASSLMGRNTEAFF
TRBJ1-5 | - | TRBV6-1 | TRBD1 | TGTGCCAGCAGTGACCACACGACAGGGATACAGCCCCAGCATTTT | CASSDHTTGIQPQHF
TRBJ1-1 | once | TRBV5-1 | - | TGCGCCAGCACCGTGGACAGGAACACTGAAGCTTTCTTT | CASTVDRNTEAFF
TRBJ1-1 | few | TRBV19 | - | TGTGCCAGTAGTTCGGACTTGGGAGGGGACACTGAAGCTTTCTTT | CASSSDLGGDTEAFF
TRBJ1-1 | - | TRBV6-6 | TRBD1 | TGTGCCAGCACGGGACAGCTTACCGCTGAAGCTTTCTTT | CASTGQLTAEAFF
TRBJ1-4 | once | TRBV27 | TRBD1 | TGTGCCAGCACTCAGGGGGCAAGGTTCCGTGGACTGTTTTTT | CASTQGARFRGLFF
TRBJ2-1 | - | TRBV3-1/TRBV3-2 | TRBD2 | TGTGCCAGCAGGTCTACTAGCGCGGGGAATTTTGAGCAGTTCTTC | CASRSTSAGNFEQFF
TRBJ1-2 | few | TRBV3-1/TRBV3-2 | - | TGTGCCAGCAGCCGTGGACAGAGCAACTATGGCTACACCTTC | CASSRGQSNYGYTF
TRBJ2-2 | - | TRBV12-5 | - | TGTGCTAGTGGTTTGGTAACAGGGTCCGGGGAGCTGTTTTTT | CASGLVTGSGELFF
TRBJ1-1 | - | TRBV20-1 | - | TGCAGTGCTAGAGTGGCCGGGAAAGCTTTCTTT | CSARVAGKAFF
TRBJ1-5 | - | TRBV24-1 | TRBD1 | TGTGCCACCAGTGATGCACAGGGGGGTTATGAAAGCAATCAGCCCCAGCATTTT | CATSDAQGGYESNQPQHF
TRBJ2-7 | - | TRBV19 | - | TGTGCCAGTAGTATCCTACAGGGTACGGGGGAGCAGTACTTC | CASSILQGTGEQYF
TRBJ2-1 | - | TRBV19 | TRBD2 | TGTGCCAGTAGACGGACTAGTTCAAATGAGCAGTTCTTC | CASRRTSSNEQFF
TRBJ1-4 | - | TRBV3-1/TRBV3-2 | TRBD1 | TGTGCCAGCAGCCAAGCACAGGGGAGTGAAAAACTGTTTTTT | CASSQAQGSEKLFF
TRBJ1-4 | - | TRBV28 | - | TGTGCCAGCAGTGAGCCGGACTGGAATGAAAAACTGTTTTTT | CASSEPDWNEKLFF
TRBJ2-7 | once | TRBV15 | - | TGTGCCACCAGCAGAGATGGAGTTGAGAGCTCCTACGAGCAGTACTTC | CATSRDGVESSYEQYF
TRBJ1-2 | once | TRBV29-1 | TRBD1 | TGCAGCGTTCAAACTGAAACAGGGGTCGGCTACACCTTC | CSVQTETGVGYTF
TRBJ1-4 | - | TRBV6-5 | - | TGTGCCAGCAGTTACGAACAGGGTGAGGAAAAACTGTTTTTT | CASSYEQGEEKLFF
TRBJ2-7 | - | TRBV5-1 | - | TGCGCCAGCAGCCATCAAGACTATGTGAGAAGGAAATTCTACGAGCAGTACTTC | CASSHQDYVRRKFYEQYF
TRBJ2-3 | few | TRBV5-1 | TRBD2 | TGCGCCAGCAGCTTGGAAGCTAGCGGGGGGCCAGGGGATACGCAGTATTTT | CASSLEASGGPGDTQYF
TRBJ1-5 | - | TRBV24-1 | - | TGTGCCACCAGTGATCCAGATCAGCCCCAGCATTTT | CATSDPDQPQHF
TRBJ1-2 | - | TRBV4-2 | - | TGTGCCAGCACCAAAGAACAGGAGGGATATGGCTACACCTTC | CASTKEQEGYGYTF
TRBJ1-6 | few | TRBV9 | - | TGTGCCAGCAGCCGCGAGTCGCCCCATTCACCCCTCCACTTT | CASSRESPHSPLHF
TRBJ1-1 | - | TRBV27 | TRBD1 | TGTGCCAGCACCAAAAACAGGGGACGTGGCGCTGAAGCTTTCTTT | CASTKNRGRGAEAFF
TRBJ1-2 | few | TRBV7-9 | - | TGTGCCAGCAGCTTAGAAACACCCAGCTATGGCTACACCTTC | CASSLETPSYGYTF